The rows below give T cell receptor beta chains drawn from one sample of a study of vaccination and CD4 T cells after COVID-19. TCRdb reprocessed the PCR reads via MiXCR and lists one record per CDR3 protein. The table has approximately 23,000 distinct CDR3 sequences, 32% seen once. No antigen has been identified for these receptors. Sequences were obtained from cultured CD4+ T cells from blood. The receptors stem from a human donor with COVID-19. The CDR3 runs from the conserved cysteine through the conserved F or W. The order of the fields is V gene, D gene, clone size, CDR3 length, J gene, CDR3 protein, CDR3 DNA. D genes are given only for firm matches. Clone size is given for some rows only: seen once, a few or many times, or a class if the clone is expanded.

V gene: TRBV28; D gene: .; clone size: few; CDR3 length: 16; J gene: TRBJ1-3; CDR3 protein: CASSKVAGSPGNTIYF; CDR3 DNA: TGTGCCAGCAGTAAGGTGGCGGGAAGCCCTGGAAACACCATATATTTT
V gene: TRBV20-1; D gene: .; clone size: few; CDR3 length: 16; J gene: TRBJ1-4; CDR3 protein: CSARDGGVSTNEKLFF; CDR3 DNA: TGCAGTGCTAGAGATGGCGGGGTTTCAACTAATGAAAAACTGTTTTTT
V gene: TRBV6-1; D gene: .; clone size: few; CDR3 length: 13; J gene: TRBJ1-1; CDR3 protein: CASGAVRGTEAFF; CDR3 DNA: TGTGCCAGCGGGGCTGTAAGGGGCACTGAAGCTTTCTTT
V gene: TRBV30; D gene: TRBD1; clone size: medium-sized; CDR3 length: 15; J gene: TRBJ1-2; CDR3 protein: CASADGQGRGYGYTF; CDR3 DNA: TGTGCCTCGGCCGACGGACAGGGGAGAGGCTATGGCTACACCTTC
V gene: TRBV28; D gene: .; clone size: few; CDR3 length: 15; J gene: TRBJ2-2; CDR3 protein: CASSWATLNTGELFF; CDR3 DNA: TGTGCCAGCAGTTGGGCCACCCTGAACACCGGGGAGCTGTTTTTT
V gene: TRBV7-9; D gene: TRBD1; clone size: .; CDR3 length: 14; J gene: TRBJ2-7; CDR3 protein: CASSFTGTGSEQYF; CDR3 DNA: TGTGCCAGCAGCTTCACCGGGACAGGGTCCGAGCAGTACTTC
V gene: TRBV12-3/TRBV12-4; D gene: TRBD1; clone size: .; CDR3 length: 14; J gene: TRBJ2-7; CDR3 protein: CASSPRQGWYEQYF; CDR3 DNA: TGTGCCAGCAGTCCCCGACAGGGGTGGTACGAGCAGTACTTC
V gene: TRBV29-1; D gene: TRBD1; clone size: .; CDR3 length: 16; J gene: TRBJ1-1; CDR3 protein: CSVEDRGQLRNTEAFF; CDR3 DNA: TGCAGCGTTGAAGATCGGGGACAGCTGAGGAACACTGAAGCTTTCTTT
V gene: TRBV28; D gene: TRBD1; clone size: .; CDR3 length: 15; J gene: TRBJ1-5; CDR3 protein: CASSSPSTGDQPQHF; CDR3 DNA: TGTGCCAGCAGTTCTCCTTCGACAGGGGATCAGCCCCAGCATTTT
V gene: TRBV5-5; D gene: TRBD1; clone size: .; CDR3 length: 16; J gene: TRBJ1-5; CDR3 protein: CASSRIQGASNQPQHF; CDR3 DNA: TGTGCCAGCAGCCGTATACAGGGGGCTAGCAATCAGCCCCAGCATTTT
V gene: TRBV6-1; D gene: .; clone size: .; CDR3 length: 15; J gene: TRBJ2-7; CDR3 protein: CASSERGPRSNEQYF; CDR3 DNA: TGTGCCAGCAGTGAAAGGGGCCCACGGTCCAACGAGCAGTACTTC
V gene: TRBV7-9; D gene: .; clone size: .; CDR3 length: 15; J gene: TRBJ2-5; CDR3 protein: CASSPVLRGAETQYF; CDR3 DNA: TGTGCCAGCAGCCCCGTTCTGCGGGGCGCGGAGACCCAGTACTTC
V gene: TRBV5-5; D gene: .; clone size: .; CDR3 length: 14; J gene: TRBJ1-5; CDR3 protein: CASSLMVGPLPQHF; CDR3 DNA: TGTGCCAGCAGCTTGATGGTGGGTCCTTTACCCCAGCATTTT
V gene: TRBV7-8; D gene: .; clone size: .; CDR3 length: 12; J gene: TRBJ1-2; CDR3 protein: CASSGGNYGYTF; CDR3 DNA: TGTGCCAGCAGCGGAGGAAACTATGGCTACACCTTC
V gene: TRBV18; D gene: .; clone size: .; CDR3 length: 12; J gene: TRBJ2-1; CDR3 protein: CASSPPRVEQFF; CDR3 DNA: TGTGCCAGCTCACCACCGCGGGTAGAGCAGTTCTTC
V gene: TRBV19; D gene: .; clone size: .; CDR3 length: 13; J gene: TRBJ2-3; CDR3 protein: CASSIQGTDTQYF; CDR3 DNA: TGTGCCAGTAGTATCCAGGGCACAGATACGCAGTATTTT
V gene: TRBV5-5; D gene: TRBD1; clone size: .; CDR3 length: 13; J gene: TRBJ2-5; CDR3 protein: CASSFDRDQTQYF; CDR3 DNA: TGTGCCAGCAGCTTTGACAGGGACCAGACCCAGTACTTC
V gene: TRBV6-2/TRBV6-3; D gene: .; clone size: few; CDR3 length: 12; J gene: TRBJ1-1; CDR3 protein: CASRRGNTEAFF; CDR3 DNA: TGTGCCAGCCGAAGAGGGAACACTGAAGCTTTCTTT
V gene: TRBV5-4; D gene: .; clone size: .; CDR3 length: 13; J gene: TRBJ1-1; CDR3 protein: CASSLEVNTEAFF; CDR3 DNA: TGTGCCAGCAGCTTAGAGGTAAACACTGAAGCTTTCTTT
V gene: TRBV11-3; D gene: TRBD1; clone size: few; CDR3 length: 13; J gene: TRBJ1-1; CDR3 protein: CASSIDRVLTAFF; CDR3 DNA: TGTGCCAGCAGCATAGACAGGGTGCTAACGGCTTTCTTT
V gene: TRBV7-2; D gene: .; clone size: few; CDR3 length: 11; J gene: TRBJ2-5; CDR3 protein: CASSFRETQYF; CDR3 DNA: TGTGCCAGCAGCTTCCGGGAGACCCAGTACTTC
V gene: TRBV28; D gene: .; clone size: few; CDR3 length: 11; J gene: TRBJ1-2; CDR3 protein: CASRDEEGYTF; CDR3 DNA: TGTGCCAGCCGGGACGAGGAGGGCTACACCTTC
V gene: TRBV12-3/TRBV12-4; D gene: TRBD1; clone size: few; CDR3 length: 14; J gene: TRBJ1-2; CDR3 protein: CASSFVGGVYGYTF; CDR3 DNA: TGTGCCAGCAGTTTCGTAGGGGGCGTCTATGGCTACACCTTC
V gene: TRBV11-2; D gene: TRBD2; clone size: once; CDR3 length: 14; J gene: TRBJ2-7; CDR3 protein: CASSVSGGAYKQYF; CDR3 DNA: TGTGCCAGCAGCGTAAGCGGGGGGGCCTACAAGCAGTACTTC
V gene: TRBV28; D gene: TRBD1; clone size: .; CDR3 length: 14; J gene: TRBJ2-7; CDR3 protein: CASSRQGGNYEQYF; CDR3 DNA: TGTGCCAGCAGTCGACAGGGCGGTAATTACGAGCAGTACTTC
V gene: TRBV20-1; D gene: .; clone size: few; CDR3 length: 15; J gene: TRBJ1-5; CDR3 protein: CSASLTVHSNQPQHF; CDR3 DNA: TGCAGTGCTAGTTTGACAGTCCATAGCAATCAGCCCCAGCATTTT
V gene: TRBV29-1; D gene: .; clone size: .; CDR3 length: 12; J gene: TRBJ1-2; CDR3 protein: CSVDSTEYGYTF; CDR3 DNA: TGCAGCGTTGACTCGACCGAGTATGGCTACACCTTC
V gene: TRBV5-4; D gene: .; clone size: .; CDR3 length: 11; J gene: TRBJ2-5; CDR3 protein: CASRRGETQYF; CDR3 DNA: TGTGCCAGCAGGAGGGGAGAGACCCAGTACTTC
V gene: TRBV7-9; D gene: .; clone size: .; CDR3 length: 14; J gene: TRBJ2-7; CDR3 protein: CASSPQGGPYEQYF; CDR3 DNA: TGTGCCAGCAGCCCGCAGGGAGGCCCCTACGAGCAGTACTTC
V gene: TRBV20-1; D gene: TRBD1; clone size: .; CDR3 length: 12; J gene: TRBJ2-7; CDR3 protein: CSAGDRVPEQYF; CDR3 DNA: TGCAGTGCTGGGGACAGGGTCCCCGAGCAGTACTTC
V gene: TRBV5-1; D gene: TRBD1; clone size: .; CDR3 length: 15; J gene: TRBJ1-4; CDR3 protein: CASSDPGTGLEKLFF; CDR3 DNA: TGCGCCAGCAGCGACCCCGGGACAGGGCTTGAAAAACTGTTTTTT
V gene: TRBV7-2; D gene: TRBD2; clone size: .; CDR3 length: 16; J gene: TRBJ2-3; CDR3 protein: CASSFASGGHTDTQYF; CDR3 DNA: TGTGCCAGCAGCTTTGCCAGCGGGGGTCACACAGATACGCAGTATTTT
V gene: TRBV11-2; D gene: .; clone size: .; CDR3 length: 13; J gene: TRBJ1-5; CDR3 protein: CASSLDVYQPQHF; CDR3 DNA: TGTGCCAGCAGCTTAGACGTGTACCAGCCCCAGCATTTT
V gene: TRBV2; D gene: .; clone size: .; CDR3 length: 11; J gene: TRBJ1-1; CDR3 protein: CASGDYTEAFF; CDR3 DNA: TGTGCCAGCGGCGACTACACTGAAGCTTTCTTT
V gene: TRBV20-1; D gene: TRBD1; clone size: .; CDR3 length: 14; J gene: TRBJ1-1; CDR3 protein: CSARGQGARTEAFF; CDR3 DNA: TGCAGTGCTAGAGGCCAGGGGGCGCGGACTGAAGCTTTCTTT
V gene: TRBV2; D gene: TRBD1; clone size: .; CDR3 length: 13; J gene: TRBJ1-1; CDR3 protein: CASPDRGGSEAFF; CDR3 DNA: TGTGCCAGCCCGGACAGGGGAGGGTCTGAAGCTTTCTTT
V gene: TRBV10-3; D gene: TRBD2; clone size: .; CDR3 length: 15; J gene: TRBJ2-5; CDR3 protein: CATNSGGPDGETQYF; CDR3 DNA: TGTGCCACCAATAGCGGGGGCCCCGACGGGGAGACCCAGTACTTC
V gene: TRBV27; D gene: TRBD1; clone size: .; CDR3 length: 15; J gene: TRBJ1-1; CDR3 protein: CASSPLEGAGTEAFF; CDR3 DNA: TGTGCCAGCAGTCCCCTGGAGGGGGCGGGCACTGAAGCTTTCTTT
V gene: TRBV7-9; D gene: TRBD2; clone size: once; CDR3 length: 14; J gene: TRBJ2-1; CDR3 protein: CASSSREGINEQFF; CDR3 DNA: TGTGCCAGCAGCTCCCGGGAGGGGATCAATGAGCAGTTCTTC
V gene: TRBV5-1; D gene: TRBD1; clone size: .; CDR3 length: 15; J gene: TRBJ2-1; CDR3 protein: CASSLRQGAGNEQFF; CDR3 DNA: TGCGCCAGCAGCTTGCGTCAGGGGGCTGGCAATGAGCAGTTCTTC
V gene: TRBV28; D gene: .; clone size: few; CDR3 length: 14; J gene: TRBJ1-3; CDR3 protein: CASSSGFFGNTIYF; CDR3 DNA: TGTGCCAGCAGTTCAGGGTTCTTTGGAAACACCATATATTTT
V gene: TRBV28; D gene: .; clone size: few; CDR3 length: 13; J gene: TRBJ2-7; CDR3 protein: CASWGGSVYEQYF; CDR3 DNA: TGTGCCAGCTGGGGAGGCTCAGTCTACGAGCAGTACTTC
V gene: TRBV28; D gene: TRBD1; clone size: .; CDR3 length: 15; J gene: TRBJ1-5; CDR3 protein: CASSLMTGRIQPQHF; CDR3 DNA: TGTGCCAGCAGCCTCATGACAGGGAGAATTCAGCCCCAGCATTTT
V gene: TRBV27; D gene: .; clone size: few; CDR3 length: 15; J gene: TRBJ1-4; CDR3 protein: CASSSNRALGEKLFF; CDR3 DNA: TGTGCCAGCAGTTCAAACAGGGCGTTAGGTGAAAAACTGTTTTTT
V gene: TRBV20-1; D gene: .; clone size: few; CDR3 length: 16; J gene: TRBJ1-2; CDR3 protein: CSARDRGAGRDYGYTF; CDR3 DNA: TGCAGTGCTAGAGATCGCGGGGCAGGGAGGGACTATGGCTACACCTTC
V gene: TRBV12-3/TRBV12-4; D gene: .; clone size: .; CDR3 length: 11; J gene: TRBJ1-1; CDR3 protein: CAEGRNTEAFF; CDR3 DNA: TGTGCCGAGGGCAGGAACACTGAAGCTTTCTTT
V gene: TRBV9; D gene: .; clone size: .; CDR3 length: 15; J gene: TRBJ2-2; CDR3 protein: CASSAQGGATGELFF; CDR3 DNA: TGTGCCAGCAGCGCCCAGGGGGGGGCCACCGGGGAGCTGTTTTTT